These T cell receptor beta chains were read from a single sample in a study of cytomegalovirus exposure and HLA in healthy donors. This table comes from immunoSEQ multiplex PCR, and its TCRdb copy is limited to in-frame clones, with some not included. The table shows just over 150,000 clones, with 82% occurring only once. Sequencing input: PBMCs. Receptors originate from a woman between 50 and 59 years old in good health and CMV-seropositive. Both conserved end residues are part of each CDR3. The D gene is left open where the match is weak. Rows may omit the clone size; those that give it use once, few, many or a size class.

CDR3 length: 15
D gene: NA
clone size: few
J gene: TRBJ2-1
V gene: TRBV29-1
CDR3 DNA: TGCAGCGTTGCCAAAGCGGGCAACCACTACAATGAGCAGTTCTTC
CDR3 protein: CSVAKAGNHYNEQFF

CDR3 length: 15
D gene: NA
clone size: NA
J gene: TRBJ2-7
V gene: TRBV10-1
CDR3 DNA: TGCGCCAGCCCACCTGACGGAGCGGTTCGCTACGAGCAGTACTTC
CDR3 protein: CASPPDGAVRYEQYF

CDR3 length: 14
D gene: TRBD1
clone size: NA
J gene: TRBJ1-2
V gene: TRBV18
CDR3 DNA: TGTGCCAGCTCACCGGGACAGGGGGTCTATGGCTACACCTTC
CDR3 protein: CASSPGQGVYGYTF

CDR3 length: 15
D gene: TRBD1
clone size: NA
J gene: TRBJ1-2
V gene: TRBV7-2
CDR3 DNA: TGTGCCAGCAGCTTAAAGGACAGGGCTGGCTATGGCTACACCTTC
CDR3 protein: CASSLKDRAGYGYTF

CDR3 length: 13
D gene: NA
clone size: NA
J gene: TRBJ1-6
V gene: TRBV30
CDR3 DNA: TGTGCCGGACAACAGGAGCCCAATTCACCCCTCCACTTT
CDR3 protein: CAGQQEPNSPLHF

CDR3 length: 12
D gene: NA
clone size: NA
J gene: TRBJ2-7
V gene: TRBV5-4
CDR3 DNA: TGTGCCAGCAGCTTCACGGGTGGCGAGCAGTACTTC
CDR3 protein: CASSFTGGEQYF

CDR3 length: 16
D gene: TRBD1
clone size: NA
J gene: TRBJ2-7
V gene: TRBV5-1
CDR3 DNA: TGCGCCAGCAGCAGAACTCCGGACAGGGGATTAAAGGAGCAGTACTTC
CDR3 protein: CASSRTPDRGLKEQYF

CDR3 length: 14
D gene: TRBD1
clone size: NA
J gene: TRBJ1-2
V gene: TRBV29-1
CDR3 DNA: TGCAGCGTTAAAGGGGGACAGGGGGAGTTTGGCTACACCTTC
CDR3 protein: CSVKGGQGEFGYTF

CDR3 length: 14
D gene: TRBD1
clone size: NA
J gene: TRBJ1-2
V gene: TRBV28
CDR3 DNA: TGTGCCAGCAGTTCGTTAGGGGGCGTGGGTGGCTACACCTTC
CDR3 protein: CASSSLGGVGGYTF

CDR3 length: 11
D gene: NA
clone size: NA
J gene: TRBJ2-7
V gene: TRBV20-1
CDR3 DNA: TGCAGTGCTAACCAGGGTTACGAGCAGTACTTC
CDR3 protein: CSANQGYEQYF

CDR3 length: 14
D gene: TRBD1
clone size: NA
J gene: TRBJ1-4
V gene: TRBV7-9
CDR3 DNA: TGTGCCAGCAGCCTTACAGGGGGGATAGAAAAACTGTTTTTT
CDR3 protein: CASSLTGGIEKLFF

CDR3 length: 12
D gene: NA
clone size: NA
J gene: TRBJ2-3
V gene: TRBV6-5
CDR3 DNA: TGTGCCAGCAGTTTAAACAAAATCACGCAGTATTTT
CDR3 protein: CASSLNKITQYF

CDR3 length: 15
D gene: TRBD2
clone size: NA
J gene: TRBJ2-3
V gene: TRBV5-1
CDR3 DNA: TGCGCCAGCAGCTCCGAGCGGGGGGGCACAGATACGCAGTATTTT
CDR3 protein: CASSSERGGTDTQYF

CDR3 length: 14
D gene: TRBD2
clone size: NA
J gene: TRBJ2-1
V gene: TRBV9
CDR3 DNA: TGTGCCAGCAGCCCCCCAGCGGGGGGGCATGAGCAGTTCTTC
CDR3 protein: CASSPPAGGHEQFF

CDR3 length: 13
D gene: TRBD1
clone size: NA
J gene: TRBJ1-5
V gene: TRBV19
CDR3 DNA: TGTGCCAGTAAGGACAGGGGCAATCAGCCCCAGCATTTT
CDR3 protein: CASKDRGNQPQHF

CDR3 length: 16
D gene: TRBD1
clone size: NA
J gene: TRBJ2-7
V gene: TRBV4-3
CDR3 DNA: TGCGCCAGCAGCCAAGATAGGGGGACAGGGTTGTACGAGCAGTACTTC
CDR3 protein: CASSQDRGTGLYEQYF

CDR3 length: 13
D gene: NA
clone size: NA
J gene: TRBJ1-4
V gene: TRBV18
CDR3 DNA: TGTGCCAGCTCACCCTTGGAGAATGAAAAACTGTTTTTT
CDR3 protein: CASSPLENEKLFF

CDR3 length: 12
D gene: NA
clone size: few
J gene: TRBJ1-1
V gene: TRBV9
CDR3 DNA: TGTGCCAGCAGCCGAGGGGGCACTGAAGCTTTCTTT
CDR3 protein: CASSRGGTEAFF

CDR3 length: 13
D gene: NA
clone size: NA
J gene: TRBJ2-1
V gene: TRBV7-8
CDR3 DNA: TGTGCCAGCAGCTTATCAGGTTACAATGAGCAGTTCTTC
CDR3 protein: CASSLSGYNEQFF

CDR3 length: 15
D gene: TRBD1
clone size: few
J gene: TRBJ2-1
V gene: TRBV6-5
CDR3 DNA: TGTGCCAGCAGTTTGGACAGGGGGCCCTACAATGAGCAGTTCTTC
CDR3 protein: CASSLDRGPYNEQFF

CDR3 length: 15
D gene: NA
clone size: NA
J gene: TRBJ1-2
V gene: TRBV5-6
CDR3 DNA: TGTGCCAGCAGCAATGTCAGGGTTCTGAGGCATGGCTACACCTTC
CDR3 protein: CASSNVRVLRHGYTF

CDR3 length: 17
D gene: NA
clone size: NA
J gene: TRBJ1-3
V gene: TRBV18
CDR3 DNA: TGTGCCAGCTCACCCTTTAGGGGTGACAGCCGTGGAAACACCATATATTTT
CDR3 protein: CASSPFRGDSRGNTIYF

CDR3 length: 18
D gene: TRBD2
clone size: NA
J gene: TRBJ2-3
V gene: TRBV9
CDR3 DNA: TGTGCCAGCAGCGGGCAGTGGGGTAGCGGGGGCAGCACAGATACGCAGTATTTT
CDR3 protein: CASSGQWGSGGSTDTQYF

CDR3 length: 14
D gene: NA
clone size: once
J gene: TRBJ2-1
V gene: TRBV7-2
CDR3 DNA: TGTGCCAGCACCCCGGGTGGGTTCGGGGATGAGCAGTTCTTC
CDR3 protein: CASTPGGFGDEQFF

CDR3 length: 15
D gene: TRBD2
clone size: NA
J gene: TRBJ2-1
V gene: TRBV9
CDR3 DNA: TGTGCCAGCAGCCCAAGCGGGGGGATACACAATGAGCAGTTCTTC
CDR3 protein: CASSPSGGIHNEQFF

CDR3 length: 15
D gene: TRBD2
clone size: NA
J gene: TRBJ2-1
V gene: TRBV19
CDR3 DNA: TGTGCCAGTAGGATACTAGCGGGGGGACCGGGTGAGCAGTTCTTC
CDR3 protein: CASRILAGGPGEQFF

CDR3 length: 15
D gene: TRBD2
clone size: NA
J gene: TRBJ2-7
V gene: TRBV25-1
CDR3 DNA: TGTGCCAGCAGTGAATCCGGCGGGGGCTCCTACGAGCAGTACTTC
CDR3 protein: CASSESGGGSYEQYF

CDR3 length: 15
D gene: TRBD1
clone size: once
J gene: TRBJ1-2
V gene: TRBV5-1
CDR3 DNA: TGCGCCAGCAGCTTGGGAACAGGGGGCGGCTATGGCTACACCTTC
CDR3 protein: CASSLGTGGGYGYTF

CDR3 length: 17
D gene: TRBD2
clone size: NA
J gene: TRBJ2-2
V gene: TRBV7-2
CDR3 DNA: TGTGCCAGCAGCTTATCGACTAGCGGGGCGTTCACCGGGGAGCTGTTTTTT
CDR3 protein: CASSLSTSGAFTGELFF

CDR3 length: 14
D gene: TRBD1
clone size: NA
J gene: TRBJ1-1
V gene: TRBV27
CDR3 DNA: TGTGCCAGCAGTTGGGGGACAGGGTTCACTGAAGCTTTCTTT
CDR3 protein: CASSWGTGFTEAFF

CDR3 length: 16
D gene: TRBD1
clone size: NA
J gene: TRBJ2-7
V gene: TRBV6-6
CDR3 DNA: TGTGCCAGCAGTCGTGGCGGTAAGGACAGGGCTTACGAGCAGTACTTC
CDR3 protein: CASSRGGKDRAYEQYF

CDR3 length: 14
D gene: NA
clone size: NA
J gene: TRBJ2-5
V gene: TRBV9
CDR3 DNA: TGTGCCAGCAGCGTAGACCCGGGCAGGGGGGAGCAGTACTTC
CDR3 protein: CASSVDPGRGEQYF

CDR3 length: 15
D gene: TRBD1
clone size: NA
J gene: TRBJ1-2
V gene: TRBV5-5
CDR3 DNA: TGTGCCAGCAGCTTGGGATCCGGGACAGGGAATGGCTACACCTTC
CDR3 protein: CASSLGSGTGNGYTF

CDR3 length: 12
D gene: NA
clone size: NA
J gene: TRBJ2-4
V gene: TRBV7-2
CDR3 DNA: TGTGCCAGCAGTCCACAGGGAAACATTCAGTACTTC
CDR3 protein: CASSPQGNIQYF

CDR3 length: 15
D gene: TRBD2
clone size: NA
J gene: TRBJ2-7
V gene: TRBV18
CDR3 DNA: TGTGCCAGCTCACCAGGACTAGCGGGGACCTACGAGCAGTACTTC
CDR3 protein: CASSPGLAGTYEQYF

CDR3 length: 12
D gene: NA
clone size: NA
J gene: TRBJ1-2
V gene: TRBV2
CDR3 DNA: TGTGCCAGCAGGGGGCTGGACTATGGCTACACCTTC
CDR3 protein: CASRGLDYGYTF

CDR3 length: 16
D gene: NA
clone size: NA
J gene: TRBJ2-7
V gene: TRBV5-1
CDR3 DNA: TGCGCCAGCAGCTTGGCGACGGACAGACTCCCCTACGAGCAGTACTTC
CDR3 protein: CASSLATDRLPYEQYF

CDR3 length: 15
D gene: TRBD1
clone size: NA
J gene: TRBJ1-1
V gene: TRBV27
CDR3 DNA: TGTGCCAGCAGTCTCAGGACAGGGGGCAGAGCTGAAGCTTTCTTT
CDR3 protein: CASSLRTGGRAEAFF

CDR3 length: 16
D gene: NA
clone size: NA
J gene: TRBJ1-2
V gene: TRBV4-1
CDR3 DNA: TGCGCCAGCAGCCACCTCATTAAAGACAGAAGTGGAAGCTACACCTTC
CDR3 protein: CASSHLIKDRSGSYTF

CDR3 length: 13
D gene: NA
clone size: NA
J gene: TRBJ2-2
V gene: TRBV19
CDR3 DNA: TGTGCCAGTAGTATAGATTGGACAGGGGAGCTGTTTTTT
CDR3 protein: CASSIDWTGELFF

CDR3 length: 15
D gene: TRBD1
clone size: NA
J gene: TRBJ2-2
V gene: TRBV15
CDR3 DNA: TGTGCCACCAGTATGGACAGGTCGAACACCGGGGAGCTGTTTTTT
CDR3 protein: CATSMDRSNTGELFF

CDR3 length: 12
D gene: TRBD1
clone size: NA
J gene: TRBJ2-7
V gene: TRBV7-2
CDR3 DNA: TGTGCCAGCAGCCCGACAGGGTACGAGCAGTACTTC
CDR3 protein: CASSPTGYEQYF

CDR3 length: 12
D gene: NA
clone size: few
J gene: TRBJ2-7
V gene: TRBV2
CDR3 DNA: TGTGCCAGCAGCTCCCAAGCAATCGGGCAGTACTTC
CDR3 protein: CASSSQAIGQYF

CDR3 length: 14
D gene: TRBD1
clone size: NA
J gene: TRBJ2-7
V gene: TRBV10-1
CDR3 DNA: TGCGCCAGCAGACGGGACAGGGGAAGTCACGAGCAGTACTTC
CDR3 protein: CASRRDRGSHEQYF

CDR3 length: 15
D gene: NA
clone size: few
J gene: TRBJ1-4
V gene: TRBV28
CDR3 DNA: TGTGCCAGCAGTTTACGGACAAGTAATAATGAAAAACTGTTTTTT
CDR3 protein: CASSLRTSNNEKLFF

CDR3 length: 14
D gene: NA
clone size: NA
J gene: TRBJ2-7
V gene: TRBV4-1
CDR3 DNA: TGCGCCAGCAGTCCGTCCGGGTCCCCGAGGGAGCAGTACTTC
CDR3 protein: CASSPSGSPREQYF

CDR3 length: 15
D gene: NA
clone size: NA
J gene: TRBJ1-4
V gene: TRBV14
CDR3 DNA: TGTGCCAGCAGCCAAATCGACAGTAATAATGAAAAACTGTTTTTT
CDR3 protein: CASSQIDSNNEKLFF

CDR3 length: 16
D gene: NA
clone size: NA
J gene: TRBJ2-7
V gene: TRBV14
CDR3 DNA: TGTGCCAGCAGCCACCTGTACTCAGGGGAATCCTACGAGCAGTACTTC
CDR3 protein: CASSHLYSGESYEQYF

CDR3 length: 13
D gene: NA
clone size: NA
J gene: TRBJ2-7
V gene: TRBV6-5
CDR3 DNA: TGTGCCAGCAGTTCAGGGGTCAACTACGAGCAGTACTTC
CDR3 protein: CASSSGVNYEQYF

CDR3 length: 13
D gene: NA
clone size: few
J gene: TRBJ1-1
V gene: TRBV27
CDR3 DNA: TGTGCCAGCAGTCCCTGGGCGGGCACTGAAGCTTTCTTT
CDR3 protein: CASSPWAGTEAFF

CDR3 length: 17
D gene: TRBD2
clone size: NA
J gene: TRBJ2-1
V gene: TRBV11-2
CDR3 DNA: TGTGCCAGCAGCTTAGGTCCGCGGGGGAAACCGTACAATGAGCAGTTCTTC
CDR3 protein: CASSLGPRGKPYNEQFF

CDR3 length: 15
D gene: NA
clone size: NA
J gene: TRBJ2-7
V gene: TRBV7-2
CDR3 DNA: TGTGCCAGCAGCTTAGATGTGGGCCCTCTCTACGAGCAGTACTTC
CDR3 protein: CASSLDVGPLYEQYF

CDR3 length: 15
D gene: TRBD1
clone size: few
J gene: TRBJ2-5
V gene: TRBV7-2
CDR3 DNA: TGTGCCAGCAGCGCCCCGGGACAGGGTGGGGAGACCCAGTACTTC
CDR3 protein: CASSAPGQGGETQYF